Below, 6 T cell receptor beta chains from the same sample are listed, as sequenced in a study of metastatic and nonmetastatic thyroid tumors. TCRdb recomputed clones from the PCR reads via MiXCR. This table holds roughly 8,400 clones, approximately 32% found once. Ahead of thyroid surgery, no patient had received treatment of any kind. Sequencing input: tumor tissue. The receptors originated from a female donor with papillary thyroid cancer or a benign thyroid nodule (not recorded which). Some clones in this sample may be carry-over from other donors' samples.

V is TRBV28 and J is TRBJ1-1; TRBD1 matches at 7 bases. V lost 10 bases, J lost 8 bases, and 19 bases stayed unmatched. Germline V CDR1 and CDR2: MDHEN, SYDVKM. The CDR3 is made up of 15 amino acids. CDR3 DNA sequence: TGTGCCATCAGATGGGGATTAACAGGGGCCGACGAAGCTTTCTTT. Translated, it gives CAIRWGLTGADEAFF.

The chain has TRBV12-3 or TRBV12-4 and TRBJ2-6; possible D gene TRBD1, 6 bases. The V end was cut by 5 bases, the J end by 6 bases, with 14 bases between. The CDR3 is made up of 15 amino acids. The CDR3 sequence: CASSPTGFMANVLTF. The CDR3 DNA reads as TGTGCCAGCAGTCCGACAGGCTTTATGGCCAACGTCCTGACTTTC.

In this sample, this clone is large (0.1 to 1%). The CDR3 spells CAWSEWGGNYNEQFF. The CDR3 DNA sequence: TGTGCCTGGAGTGAGTGGGGGGGCAACTACAATGAGCAGTTCTTC. The chain joins TRBV30 to TRBJ2-1, with a tentative D call TRBD2 (7 bases). The CDR3 totals 15 residues. The V gene lost 1 base and the J gene lost 3 bases, with 13 bases spanning the gap. Germline assignment: CDR1 GTSNPN and CDR2 SVGIG (reference sequence).

The chain has TRBV12-3 or TRBV12-4 and TRBJ2-7, with 10 bases matching TRBD1. Losses at the gene ends were 5 bases for V and 4 bases for J; bases not matched to a gene: 5. The CDR3 runs 14 residues. The chain's CDR3 is CASSPGQGFYEQYF. The CDR3 DNA reads TGTGCCAGCAGTCCGGGACAGGGGTTTTACGAGCAGTACTTC.

The chain carries TRBV28 and TRBJ2-7; perhaps TRBD1 as D (9 bases). Germline V gives CDR1 MDHEN, CDR2 SYDVKM. Between the trimmed V and J ends, which lost 7 bases and 4 bases, there was a span of 23 bases. The CDR3 length is 16 residues. The CDR3 loop is CASTGGVQGARYEQYF. CDR3 in DNA: TGTGCCAGCACCGGGGGGGTACAGGGGGCGCGGTACGAGCAGTACTTC.

The V gene is TRBV6-1, the J gene TRBJ2-7; unclear D gene. The ends were cut back, 8 bases at V and 0 bases at J, with 14 bases in the middle. This CDR3 is 14 amino acids long. Germline V gene sequence: CDR1 MNHNS, CDR2 SASEGT. The CDR3 region is CASQQYVNSYEQYF. CDR3 nucleotides: TGTGCCAGCCAACAGTACGTAAACTCCTACGAGCAGTACTTC.